This T cell receptor beta chain derives from a study of identifying expanded T cells in peripheral blood. Method: immunoSEQ multiplex PCR; TCRdb's copy keeps in-frame clones and lacks some. The sample contains some 95,000 clones, approximately 86% of which appear only once. This CDR3 comprises 16 residues. The ends lost 5 bases at V and 5 bases at J; junction bases unmatched: 14. Looked up from germline, CDR1 is SGHTA and CDR2 is FQGNSA. The sequence derives from a person aged 18 to 75 in good health. The chain uses TRBV7-2 and TRBJ1-1; 7 bases fit TRBD1. Sequenced sample: blood. The CDR3, as DNA: TGTGCCAGCAGCCTCTACGGACAGGACTATACGACTGAAGCTTTCTTT. Amino acid sequence: CASSLYGQDYTTEAFF. The complete variable domain, with remaining parts taken from reference TRBV7-2 and TRBJ1-1, reads GAGVSQSPSNKVTEKGKDVELRCDPISGHTALYWYRQSLGQGLEFLIYFQGNSAPDKSGLPSDRFSAERTGGSVSTLTIQRTQQEDSAVYLCASSLYGQDYTTEAFFGQGTRLTVV.